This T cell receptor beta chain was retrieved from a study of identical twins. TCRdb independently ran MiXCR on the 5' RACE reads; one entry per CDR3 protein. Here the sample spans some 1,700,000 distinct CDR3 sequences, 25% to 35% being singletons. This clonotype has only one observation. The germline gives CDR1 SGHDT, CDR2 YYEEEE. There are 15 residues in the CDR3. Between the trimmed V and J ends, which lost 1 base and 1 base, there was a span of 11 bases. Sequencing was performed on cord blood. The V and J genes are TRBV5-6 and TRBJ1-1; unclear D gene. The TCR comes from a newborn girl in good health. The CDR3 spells CASSLPGEPNTEAFF. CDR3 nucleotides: TGTGCCAGCAGCTTGCCCGGGGAGCCGAACACTGAAGCTTTCTTT.